This TCR beta chain was identified during a study of blood T cell repertoires in COVID-19. Study summary: Samples came from the United States, Italy and Spain, spanning acute and convalescent COVID-19. The analysed material was cDNA or gDNA that came from T cells, B-cell-depleted T cells, or PBMCs.

Germline CDR1 reads SGHTA; CDR2 reads FQGNSA. The CDR3 length is 16 residues. Trimming removed 5 bases from V and 0 bases from J, with 15 bases in between. As processed by the authors: Amplification of reference gene primers provided the estimated nucleated cell counts. The data were produced by immunoSEQ multiplex PCR, yet TCRdb's version contains in-frame clones alone and is incomplete. V and J calls and clone size are as listed in that table; D and trimming were resolved from the DNA. The sample has 170,000 or so clones, 75% to 90% seen once; the top ten hold 6% to 8%. This clone was detected only once.

Sequencing was performed on peripheral blood. V and J are TRBV7-2 and TRBJ2-3; a possible D gene is TRBD2 (5 bases). This clonotype was sampled from an older woman with COVID-19, enrolled during active disease. CDR3 DNA sequence: TGTGCCAGCAGCCCCATTGGGAGCGGAAGCACAGATACGCAGTATTTT. It specifies CASSPIGSGSTDTQYF.